Included here is one T cell receptor (beta chain) sequence, with context. No cognate antigen has been identified for it. No quality values exist for individual bases; no much larger clone is one base distant. The immunoSEQ Assay, a bias-controlled multiplex PCR, was used to amplify TCRbeta CDR3 regions from genomic DNA. The source study handled its data this way. Nucleated cell counts per sample were estimated from amplification of reference gene primers within the assay. To quantify the absolute abundance of each unique TCRbeta CDR3 rearrangement, sequence reads were collapsed and filtered. Productive Simpson clonality was computed per sample as the square root of Simpson's diversity index over productive rearrangements. Drawn from immuneACCESS, this table holds only the in-frame rearrangements with V and J called that TCRdb kept. Clones are partly lost; checked studies trace under half to an unresolved V gene and leave the rest unexplained. The V and J calls and clone size were taken over from that table, and D and trimming were inferred from the DNA. The sample table contains around 340,000 clones; only one count was recorded for around 86% of them. Clones ranked in the top ten supply approximately 4.6% of the sample.

The sample is drawn from a study of blood T cell repertoires in COVID-19 (dated by TCRdb to 2020 to 2022). In the study overall: The collaborator samples originated in the United States, Italy and Spain and spanned the acute and convalescent phases of COVID-19. The sample metadata nearly always contained a de-identified subject ID, COVID-19 status, age in years and sex. Samples were obtained from the ongoing ImmuneRACE study (first 160 participants) and from about 1,300 subjects provided by 6 global collaborators. The repertoires were released in a freely available public database meant as a resource for research on the immune response to SARS-CoV-2. HLA class I and class II types, where available, came from metadata supplied by the sample provider rather than from assay-based typing. Subjects who had been exposed to COVID-19, were actively infected with it, or had recovered from it provided the deeply sampled blood TCRbeta repertoires that made up the dataset. The prospective study material was composed of cDNA or gDNA derived from T cells, B-cell-depleted T cells, or PBMCs.

Enrolling through a virtual design, the prospective study's participants ranged in age from roughly 18 to 90 years and lived across 20 to 25 United States geographic areas. In the prospective study, participants were assigned to cohorts based on the clinical history participants reported in a screening survey and a study questionnaire. Each participant in the prospective study had whole blood, serum and a nasopharyngeal or oropharyngeal swab collected by mobile phlebotomists. Participants in the prospective study had the option to provide additional blood draws and questionnaires over a roughly 2-month period. Before DNA extraction, blood samples from the prospective study were shipped at room temperature or frozen. Overall results and qualifications from the work: The quantity of clinical and demographic metadata differed by source and by participant and was supplied without curation.

Via the germline V gene, CDR1 is MGHRA and CDR2 YSYEKL. Measured from the cysteine to the phenylalanine, the CDR3 is 16 residues long. Kept here is only the CDR3 DNA, which spans 48 bases and is read in frame from base 1. Trimming removed 0 bases from V and 5 bases from J, leaving 16 bases between the germline ends. Source material: PBMCs or T cells enriched from blood (not recorded which). This clonotype originated in a woman between 35 and 50 years old with acute COVID-19. The rearrangement combines TRBV4-1 with TRBJ2-5; TRBD2 is a possible D gene, resting on 5 matching bases. Here the CDR3 is given as CASSQDPVSSGETQYF. The nucleotide sequence is given as TGCGCCAGCAGCCAAGATCCGGTCTCTTCGGGGGAGACCCAGTACTTC.